This T cell receptor (beta chain) was captured by sequencing in a study of yellow fever vaccine responses in identical twins. General observations from the study: Twins reportedly showed a vaccine T cell response that seemed partly convergent and partly personalized.

TCRdb independently ran MiXCR on the RT-PCR reads; one entry per CDR3 protein. This sample has 10,000 or so distinct CDR3 sequences, with roughly 80% found just once. The CDR3 runs to 15 residues. Trimming removed 0 bases at V and 6 bases at J, with 14 bases between. On this clonotype: The antigen remains unidentified.

This clonotype originated in a woman aged 18-29 years who received the yellow fever vaccine. V is TRBV23-1 and J is TRBJ1-1; the D gene is possibly TRBD1 (6 bases). TRBV23-1 is annotated as an ORF whose role is uncertain. The sequencing used T cells from blood (PBMCs), unsorted or a sorted subset (not recorded which), collected before or after yellow fever vaccination (not recorded which). CDR3 sequence (DNA): TGCGCCAGCAGTCAATCTCCCCGGGGGCGGGCTGAAGCTTTCTTT. Protein: CASSQSPRGRAEAFF.